This T cell receptor (beta chain) was captured in a study of human T cells and chemical hapten exposure. Study-wide results and limits: Controls had significantly fewer large CDR3 similarity clusters than were formed by expanded TCRs.

One entry per CDR3 protein, called by TCRdb with MiXCR from the RACE reads. Seen here are around 380,000 distinct CDR3 sequences, roughly 5% observed once, and the top ten hold about 2.1%. The V gene lost 4 bases and the J gene lost 5 bases, with 15 bases spanning the gap. Germline CDR1 and CDR2: SEHNR and FQNEAQ (reference sequence). The CDR3 is 15 amino acids. Time point described: patch test 1, 2 weeks after DPC sensitization. Documented treatment: therapeutic diphenylcyclopropenone sensitization with weekly scalp DPC. The donor pool consisted of alopecia patients aged 18 to 70 years, considered suitable for DPC. A remark on this clonotype: Its antigen is unidentified.

The starting material was whole blood, obtained in connection with sensitization to the hapten diphenylcyclopropenone (DPC). The chain carries TRBV7-9 and TRBJ2-1, with TRBD2 as a possible D gene (6 bases). This sequence originates from a woman aged 50 to 60 with alopecia areata. Some clones in this sample may be carry-over from other donors' samples. CDR3 DNA sequence: TGTGCCAGCAGCTCCCTGGGCGGGGCCAACAATGAGCAGTTCTTC. Protein product: CASSSLGGANNEQFF.